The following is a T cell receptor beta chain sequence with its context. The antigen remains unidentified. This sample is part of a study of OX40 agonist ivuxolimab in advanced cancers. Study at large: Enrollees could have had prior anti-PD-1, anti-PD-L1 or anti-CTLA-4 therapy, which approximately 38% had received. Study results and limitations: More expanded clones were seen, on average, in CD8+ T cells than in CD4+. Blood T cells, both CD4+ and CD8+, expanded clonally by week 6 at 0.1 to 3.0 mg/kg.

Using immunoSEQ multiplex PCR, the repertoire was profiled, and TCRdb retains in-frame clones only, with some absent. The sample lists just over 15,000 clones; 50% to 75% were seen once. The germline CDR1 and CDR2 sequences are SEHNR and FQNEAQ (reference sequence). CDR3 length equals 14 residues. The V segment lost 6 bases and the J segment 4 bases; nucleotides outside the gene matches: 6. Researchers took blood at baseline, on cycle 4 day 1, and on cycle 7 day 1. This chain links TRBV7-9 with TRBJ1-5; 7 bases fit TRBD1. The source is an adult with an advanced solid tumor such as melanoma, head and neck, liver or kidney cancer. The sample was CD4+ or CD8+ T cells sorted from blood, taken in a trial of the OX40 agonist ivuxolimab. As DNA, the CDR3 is TGTGCCAGCAGTCAAATGACAGGGAATCAGCCCCAGCATTTT. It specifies CASSQMTGNQPQHF.